This T cell receptor beta chain was captured in a study of cytomegalovirus exposure and HLA in healthy donors. The CDR3 contains 14 residues. Trimming cost V 5 bases and J 2 bases; bases outside gene matches: 4. Germline-derived CDR1 and CDR2 are MDHEN and SYDVKM. Researchers ran the PCR with 60 Vbeta and 13 Jbeta primers. The method was immunoSEQ multiplex PCR; TCRdb's version includes in-frame clones alone and lacks a portion of them. The repertoire consists of fewer than 200,000 clones, with 9.5% occurring once and the leading ten covering roughly 1.3%. This clone has a handful of counts. The chain joins TRBV28 to TRBJ2-7; TRBD2 matches 9 bases. The source material was PBMCs. This sequence originates from a woman younger than 45 in good health and CMV-seropositive. This CDR3 is CASSPRTSAYEQYF. The DNA for the CDR3 is TGTGCCAGCAGTCCCCGGACTAGCGCCTACGAGCAGTACTTC.